Shown below are 24 T cell receptor beta chains from a single sample sequenced in a study of blood T cells in healthy people across ages. Together with a sample-barcoded 5' primer, a J-beta primer mix was included in a second PCR lasting roughly 6 to 12 cycles. TCRdb re-analysed the 5' RACE reads in MiXCR, keeping a single row per CDR3 protein. The top ten clones hold roughly 10% of a sample with 500,000 to 550,000 distinct CDR3 sequences, approximately 25% of them seen once. The same sample was also studied in work on T cells of mothers and their children.

The sequencing sample was made of blood. The receptors were gathered from a boy between 10 and 17 years old in good health.

The genes are TRBV7-2 and TRBJ2-7; TRBD2 aligns across 10 bases. J was trimmed by 2 bases and V by 6 bases; bases with no gene match: 4. CDR1 and CDR2 from the germline V gene are SGHTA and FQGNSA. CDR3 length equals 14 residues. For the CDR3, the DNA is TGTGCCAGCAGGGGACTAGCGATTACCTACGAGCAGTACTTC. The encoded protein is CASRGLAITYEQYF.

This chain's CDR3 is CASSLSRQGADTQYF. The CDR3 nucleotides read TGCGCCAGCAGCTTGTCCAGACAGGGCGCAGATACGCAGTATTTT. The chain recombines TRBV5-1 with TRBJ2-3, with 7 nucleotides matching TRBD1. The germline gives CDR1 SGHRS, CDR2 YFSETQ. J gave up 4 bases and V 1 base, and 6 bases lay outside the gene matches. The CDR3 consists of 15 residues.

The chain recombines TRBV9 with TRBJ2-3; maybe TRBD1 (5 bases). In germline, CDR1 is SGDLS, CDR2 YYNGEE. Trimming left V 4 bases short and J 5 bases short, with 8 bases between. The CDR3 is 12 amino acids. CDR3 protein: CASSYRGDTQYF. CDR3 nucleotides: TGTGCCAGCAGCTATAGGGGAGATACGCAGTATTTT.

V usage is TRBV4-2 and J usage is TRBJ1-3; unclear D gene. Looked up from germline, CDR1 is LGHNA and CDR2 is YNFKEQ. This CDR3 region has 16 residues. The V gene lost 0 bases and the J gene lost 2 bases, with 11 bases spanning the gap. In DNA form, the CDR3 reads TGTGCCAGCAGCCAAGAAGGGTCCTCCGCTGGAAACACCATATATTTT. It is translated as CASSQEGSSAGNTIYF.

The chain employs TRBV6-1 and TRBJ2-1, with 8 bases matching TRBD2. This CDR3 region has 15 residues. Germline-derived CDR1 and CDR2 are MNHNS and SASEGT. The V gene end was trimmed by 2 bases and the J gene end by 7 bases; junction bases not matched to a gene: 7. Here the CDR3 DNA reads TGTGCCAGCAGTGAATGGGCGGGAGGCCCTAATGAGCAGTTCTTC. Translating it yields CASSEWAGGPNEQFF.

Remarks on this clonotype: The junction and the germline gene differ at one end; a read error may be behind it. The chain joins TRBV2 to TRBJ1-1; no reliable D call. Germline loops: CDR1 SNHLY, CDR2 FYNNEI. The CDR3 spans 10 residues. The CDR3 here is CASSEVLEVF. CDR3 coding DNA: TGTGCCAGCAGTGAAGTCCTAGAAGTCTTT.

Comment on this clonotype: Mismatch with germline at one junction end may stem from a read error. The rearrangement links TRBV15 to TRBJ2-1; weak D call: TRBD1 (5 bases). The CDR3 extends over 15 amino acids. CDR1 is LNHNV and CDR2 is YYDKDF in the germline V gene (reference sequence). For the CDR3, the DNA is TGTGCCACCAGCAGAATCCAGGGATCCTACAATGAGCAGCTCTTC. As protein: CATSRIQGSYNEQLF. The entire variable domain, with the rest obtained from reference TRBV15 and TRBJ2-1, is as follows: DAMVIQNPRYQVTQFGKPVTLSCSQTLNHNVMYWYQQKSSQAPKLLFHYYDKDFNNEADTPDNFQSRRPNTSFCFLDIRSPGLGDTAMYLCATSRIQGSYNEQLFGPGTRLTVL.

The rearrangement links TRBV28 to TRBJ1-2; D gene unclear. V shed 6 bases and J shed 7 bases, with 12 bases lying between them. The CDR3 totals 12 residues. The germline V gene encodes CDR1 MDHEN and CDR2 SYDVKM. As DNA, the CDR3 is TGTGCCAGCAGGAGTCCCCTCCCTGGCTACACCTTC. Amino acids: CASRSPLPGYTF.

This chain connects TRBV5-1 to TRBJ2-1; 8 bases map to TRBD2. Germline CDR1 reads SGHRS; CDR2 reads YFSETQ. V dropped 7 bases and J dropped 2; count of bases not matched to a gene: 5. The CDR3 contains 14 residues. The CDR3 DNA follows: TGCGCCAGCTTTGGGACTAGTCCCTACAATGAGCAGTTCTTC. This gives the protein CASFGTSPYNEQFF.

This clonotype was recorded only once. The chain combines TRBV7-9 with TRBJ2-2; D perhaps matches TRBD2 (6 bases). Germline CDR1 and CDR2: SEHNR and FQNEAQ (reference sequence). The CDR3 totals 15 residues. The germline V and J ends were trimmed by 5 bases and 6 bases, with 16 bases remaining between them. CDR3 bases: TGTGCCAGCAGCCCCCCTATGGGGGAGGCCGGGGAGCTGTTTTTT. This codes for CASSPPMGEAGELFF. The whole variable domain, filled in from reference TRBV7-9 and TRBJ2-2, reads DTGVSQNPRHKITKRGQNVTFRCDPISEHNRLYWYRQTLGQGPEFLTYFQNEAQLEKSRLLSDRFSAERPKGSFSTLEIQRTEQGDSAMYLCASSPPMGEAGELFFGEGSRLTVL.

This clonotype appeared many times. The chain carries TRBV7-2 and TRBJ2-1; 7 nucleotides agree with TRBD2. The J call could be wrong; TRBJ2-7 is a better fit for the DNA end. Germline V gene lookup returns CDR1 SGHTA and CDR2 FQGNSA. This CDR3 spans 15 amino acids. CDR3 in DNA: TGTGCCAGCAGCTTAGCGCGAGCGGGAAAGGGGGAGCAGTACTTC. It specifies CASSLARAGKGEQYF.

There are a few counts of this clonotype. The J gene is TRBJ1-4, the V gene TRBV9; 9 nucleotides match TRBD1. This CDR3 has 15 residues. Germline values: CDR1 SGDLS, CDR2 YYNGEE. Germline trimming cut 8 bases from V and 6 bases from J; bases unmatched to any gene: 11. The DNA for the CDR3 is TGTGCCAGTAAATTCCCGGGACAGGGTTATGAAAAACTGTTTTTT. Its translation is CASKFPGQGYEKLFF. Filled out from reference TRBV9 and TRBJ1-4, the complete variable domain reads DSGVTQTPKHLITATGQRVTLRCSPRSGDLSVYWYQQSLDQGLQFLIQYYNGEERAKGNILERFSAQQFPDLHSELNLSSLELGDSALYFCASKFPGQGYEKLFFGSGTQLSVL.

In this sample, this clonotype turned up a few times. This may arise from a read error, as a much more abundant clone is one base away. This chain connects TRBV4-2 to TRBJ2-1, with 11 bases lining up with TRBD1. The length of the CDR3 is 16 residues. Germline V lookup: CDR1 LGHNA, CDR2 YNFKEQ. The CDR3 loop reads CAGSQESGTGGNEQFF. CDR3 coding DNA: TGTGCCGGCAGCCAAGAATCCGGGACAGGGGGCAATGAGCAGTTCTTC.

The rearrangement links TRBV7-2 to TRBJ1-2; no clear D gene. The CDR3 covers 14 residues. In germline, CDR1 is SGHTA, CDR2 FQGNSA. Trimming removed 2 bases from V and 2 bases from J, with 9 bases in between. DNA of the CDR3: TGTGCCAGCAGCTTAACTCCCCCCAACTATGGCTACACCTTC. It yields the protein CASSLTPPNYGYTF.

This clonotype was observed a few times. The rearrangement joins TRBV28 to TRBJ2-7; a weak D match, TRBD1 (5 bases). V lost 6 bases to trimming and J lost 0 bases, with 15 bases between them. The CDR3 covers 15 residues. CDR1 and CDR2 from the germline V gene are MDHEN and SYDVKM. The DNA of the CDR3 is TGTGCCAGCAGCCCATTTAGGGGCCGCTCCTACGAGCAGTACTTC. This codes for CASSPFRGRSYEQYF.

This clonotype was recorded a few times. V usage is TRBV20-1 and J usage is TRBJ2-5; 11 nucleotides agree with TRBD2. The J segment lost 9 bases and the V segment lost 2 bases, leaving 17 bases of the junction unmatched. Germline CDR1 reads DFQATT; CDR2 reads SNEGSKA (reference sequence). The CDR3 is 17 residues long. In DNA, the CDR3 is TGCAGTGCTAGATTCGCCGGGACTAGCGGCCGGATGGGGGCCCAGTACTTC. It specifies CSARFAGTSGRMGAQYF.

This clonotype was seen a handful of times. The chain has TRBV6-1 and TRBJ2-5; TRBD2 matches 10 bases. The J call could be wrong; TRBJ2-1 is a better fit for the DNA end. Per germline, CDR1 MNHNS and CDR2 SASEGT. The CDR3 contains 15 residues. Here the CDR3 reads CASSGSGRAPNEQFF. Here the CDR3 DNA reads TGTGCCAGCAGTGGAAGCGGGAGGGCCCCTAATGAGCAGTTCTTC.

There are a few counts of this clonotype. The rearrangement links TRBV18 to TRBJ2-7; TRBD1 agrees at 7 bases. The CDR3 extends over 13 amino acids. Germline values: CDR1 KGHSH, CDR2 LQKENI. The V segment lost 3 bases and the J segment 3 bases; nucleotides outside the gene matches: 2. The CDR3 nucleotides read TGTGCCAGCTCACCGACAGGGCTCTACGAGCAGTACTTC. Translating it yields CASSPTGLYEQYF. The variable domain in full, completed from reference TRBV18 and TRBJ2-7, reads NAGVMQNPRHLVRRRGQEARLRCSPMKGHSHVYWYRQLPEEGLKFMVYLQKENIIDESGMPKERFSAEFPKEGPSILRIQQVVRGDSAAYFCASSPTGLYEQYFGPGTRLTVT.

This clonotype was found many times. The chain carries TRBV5-5 and TRBJ1-3, with no clear D. Between the trimmed V and J ends, which lost 2 bases and 0 bases, there was a span of 6 bases. There are 14 residues in the CDR3. Germline V lookup: CDR1 SGHKS, CDR2 YYEKEE (reference sequence). Here the CDR3 DNA reads TGTGCCAGCAGCTTCCCTAACTCTGGAAACACCATATATTTT. The encoded protein is CASSFPNSGNTIYF.

In DNA, the CDR3 is TGTGCCAGCAGCTGGAACATTCCCGGGACAGCTAACACCGGGGAGCTGTTTTTT. This sequence encodes CASSWNIPGTANTGELFF. This chain links TRBV7-8 with TRBJ2-2; 7 nucleotides line up with TRBD1. The CDR3 has 18 amino acids. The germline gives CDR1 SGHVS, CDR2 FQNEAQ. Germline trimming cut 4 bases from V and 2 bases from J; bases unmatched to any gene: 13.

J is TRBJ1-2 and V is TRBV27, with 7 bases identical to TRBD1. Per the germline V gene, CDR1 is MNHEY and CDR2 is SMNVEV (reference sequence). This CDR3 is 16 amino acids long. The V gene end was trimmed by 6 bases and the J gene end by 4 bases; junction bases not matched to a gene: 14. CDR3 sequence: CASSPDRVPSIYGYTF. The CDR3, as DNA: TGTGCCAGCAGCCCCGACAGGGTTCCTTCGATCTATGGCTACACCTTC.

The chain joins TRBV4-3 to TRBJ1-3, with D hard to call. Germline lookup yields CDR1 LGHNA and CDR2 YSLEER. With 0 bases removed from V and 0 bases from J, the gap between germline ends came to 12 bases. The CDR3 is 17 amino acids. CDR3: CASSQDIGRSSGNTIYF. The CDR3 DNA sequence: TGCGCCAGCAGCCAAGATATCGGGCGGAGCTCTGGAAACACCATATATTTT.

The rearrangement joins TRBV29-1 to TRBJ2-1; D remains unclear. The V and J ends lost 2 bases and 4 bases respectively, with 6 bases between them. Germline V CDR1 and CDR2: SQVTM, ANQGSEA. The CDR3 is 12 amino acids. CDR3 bases: TGCAGCGTTGAACCACAGTACAATGAGCAGTTCTTC. This codes for CSVEPQYNEQFF.

A few counts support this clonotype. CDR3 in amino acids: CASSLTGRINEQYF. DNA for the CDR3: TGTGCCAGCAGCTTAACAGGGAGAATCAACGAGCAGTACTTC. The rearrangement uses TRBV13 and TRBJ2-7; D is perhaps TRBD1 (6 bases). CDR1 is PRHDT and CDR2 is FYEKMQ in the germline V gene (reference sequence). The V end lost 2 bases, the J end lost 5 bases, and 13 bases lay between the germline ends. CDR3 size: 14 residues.